The following is a T cell receptor (beta chain) sequence with its context. The source of the sample is a study of cytomegalovirus exposure and HLA in healthy donors. A multiplex PCR was run with 60 Vbeta primers and 13 Jbeta primers. The repertoire was sequenced with immunoSEQ multiplex PCR; TCRdb's copy has only in-frame clones and lacks some. This table has approximately 100,000 clones, roughly 79% appearing once. Per germline, CDR1 SNHLY and CDR2 FYNNEI. The CDR3 has 14 amino acids. V usage is TRBV2 and J usage is TRBJ2-5; 8 bases line up with TRBD1. The better agreement between TRBJ2-7 and the DNA end casts doubt on the J call. This receptor was taken from a woman between 45 and 65 years old in good health and CMV-seropositive. The sample consisted of PBMCs. CDR3 residues: CASRKGQGAGEQYF. The CDR3, as DNA: TGTGCCAGCAGAAAAGGACAGGGAGCCGGCGAGCAGTACTTC.